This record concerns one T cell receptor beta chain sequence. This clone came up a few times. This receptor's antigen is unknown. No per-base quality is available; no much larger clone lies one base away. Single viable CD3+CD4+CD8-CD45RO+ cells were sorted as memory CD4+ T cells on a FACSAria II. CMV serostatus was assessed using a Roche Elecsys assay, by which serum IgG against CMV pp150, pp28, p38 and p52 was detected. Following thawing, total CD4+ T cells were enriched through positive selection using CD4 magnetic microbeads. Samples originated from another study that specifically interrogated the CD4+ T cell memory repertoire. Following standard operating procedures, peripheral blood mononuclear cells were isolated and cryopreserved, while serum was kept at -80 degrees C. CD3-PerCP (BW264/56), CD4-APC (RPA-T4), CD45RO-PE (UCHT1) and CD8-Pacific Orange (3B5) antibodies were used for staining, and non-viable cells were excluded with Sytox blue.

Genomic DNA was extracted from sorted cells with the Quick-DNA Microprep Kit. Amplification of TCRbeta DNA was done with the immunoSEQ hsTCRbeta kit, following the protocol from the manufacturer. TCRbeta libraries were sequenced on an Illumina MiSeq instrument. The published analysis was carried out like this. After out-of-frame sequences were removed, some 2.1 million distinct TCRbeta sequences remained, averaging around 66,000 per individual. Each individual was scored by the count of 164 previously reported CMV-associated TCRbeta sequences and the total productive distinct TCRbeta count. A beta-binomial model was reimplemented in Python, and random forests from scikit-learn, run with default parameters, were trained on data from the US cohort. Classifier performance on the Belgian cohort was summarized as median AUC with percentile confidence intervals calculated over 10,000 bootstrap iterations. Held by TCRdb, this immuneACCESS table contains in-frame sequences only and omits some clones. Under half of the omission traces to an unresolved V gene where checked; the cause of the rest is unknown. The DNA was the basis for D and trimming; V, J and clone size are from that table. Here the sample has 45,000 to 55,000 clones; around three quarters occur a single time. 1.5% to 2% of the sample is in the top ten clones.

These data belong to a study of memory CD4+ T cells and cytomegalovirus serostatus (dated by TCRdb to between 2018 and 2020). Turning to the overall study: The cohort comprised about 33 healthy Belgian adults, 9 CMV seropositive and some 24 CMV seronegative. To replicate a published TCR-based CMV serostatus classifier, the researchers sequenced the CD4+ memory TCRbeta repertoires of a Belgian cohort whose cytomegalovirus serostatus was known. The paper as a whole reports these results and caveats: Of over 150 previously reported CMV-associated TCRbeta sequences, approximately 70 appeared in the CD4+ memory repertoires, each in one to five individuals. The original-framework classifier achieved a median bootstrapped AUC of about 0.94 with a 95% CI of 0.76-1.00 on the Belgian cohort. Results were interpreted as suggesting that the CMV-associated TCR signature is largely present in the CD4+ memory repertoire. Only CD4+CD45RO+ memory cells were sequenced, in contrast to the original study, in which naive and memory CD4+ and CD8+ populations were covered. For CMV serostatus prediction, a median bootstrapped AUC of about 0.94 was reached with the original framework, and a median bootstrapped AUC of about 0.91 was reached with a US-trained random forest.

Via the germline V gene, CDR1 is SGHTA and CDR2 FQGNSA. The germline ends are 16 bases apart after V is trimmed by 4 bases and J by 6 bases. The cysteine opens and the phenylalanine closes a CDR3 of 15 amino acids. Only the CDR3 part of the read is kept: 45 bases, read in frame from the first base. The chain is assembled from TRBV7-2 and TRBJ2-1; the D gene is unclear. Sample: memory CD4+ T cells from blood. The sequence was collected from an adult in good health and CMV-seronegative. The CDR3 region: CASSSTPSIPNEQFF. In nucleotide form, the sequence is TGTGCCAGCAGCTCAACACCTTCCATCCCCAATGAGCAGTTCTTC.